Listed below are T cell receptor beta chains from one sample, sequenced in a study of long-term antiretroviral therapy in people with HIV. TCRdb keeps only in-frame clones here, not all; method: immunoSEQ multiplex PCR. The table lists around 25,000 clones, around 85% of them singletons, with about a tenth in the top ten. Sequencing used unsorted PBMCs, obtained 2.3 years after starting antiretroviral therapy. These TCRs come from a man aged 40-55 years with HIV. The CDR3 runs from the conserved cysteine through the conserved F or W. D genes are given only for firm matches. Clone size is given for some rows only: seen once, a few or many times, or a class if the clone is expanded.

V: TRBV7-3
D: NA
size: once
J: TRBJ2-1
DNA: TGTGCCAGCAGCTTATTACCCCTAGCGAATGAGCAGTTCTTC
CDR3: CASSLLPLANEQFF

V: TRBV30
D: NA
size: once
J: TRBJ2-3
DNA: TGTGCCTGGACGAGGGCGGGACTTACAGATACGCAGTATTTT
CDR3: CAWTRAGLTDTQYF

V: TRBV27
D: TRBD1
size: few
J: TRBJ2-7
DNA: TGTGCCAGCAGAGGGACAGGACACTACGAGCAGTACTTC
CDR3: CASRGTGHYEQYF

V: TRBV7-9
D: TRBD1
size: few
J: TRBJ1-2
DNA: TGTGCCAGCAGCCTCGGACAGGGAGACTATGGCTACACCTTC
CDR3: CASSLGQGDYGYTF

V: TRBV29-1
D: TRBD2
size: NA
J: TRBJ2-3
DNA: TGCAGCGTTGAGCGTAGCGGGGGACGGGATACGCAGTATTTT
CDR3: CSVERSGGRDTQYF

V: TRBV4-2
D: NA
size: once
J: TRBJ2-3
DNA: TGTGCCAGCAGCCAAGATCCGCCAGGGGAGGGTCCGGATACGCAGTATTTT
CDR3: CASSQDPPGEGPDTQYF

V: TRBV19
D: TRBD1
size: NA
J: TRBJ2-7
DNA: TGTGCCAGTAGTATCGGGCCTGCAGGGGGCGGCTCCTACGAGCAGTACTTC
CDR3: CASSIGPAGGGSYEQYF

V: TRBV5-1
D: NA
size: NA
J: TRBJ1-4
DNA: TGCGCCAGCAGCTTGGGAGTCGGCGTCGGGGAACGTGAAAAACTGTTTTTT
CDR3: CASSLGVGVGEREKLFF

V: TRBV19
D: NA
size: NA
J: TRBJ2-1
DNA: TGTGCCAGTAGTACTACTACTTACAATGAGCAGTTCTTC
CDR3: CASSTTTYNEQFF

V: TRBV29-1
D: NA
size: NA
J: TRBJ1-1
DNA: TGCAGCGTTGTTTGGGCTCCCTCGCCTGAAGCTTTCTTT
CDR3: CSVVWAPSPEAFF

V: TRBV20-1
D: NA
size: few
J: TRBJ1-2
DNA: TGCAGTGCGAGGCAGAACTATGGCTACACCTTC
CDR3: CSARQNYGYTF

V: TRBV14
D: NA
size: NA
J: TRBJ1-3
DNA: TGTGCCAGCAGCCAAGGGCCCCTAATATATTTT
CDR3: CASSQGPLIYF

V: TRBV6-6
D: NA
size: NA
J: TRBJ2-1
DNA: TGTGCCAGCAGTTTACGGGTGTATGAGCAGTTCTTC
CDR3: CASSLRVYEQFF

V: TRBV13
D: TRBD1
size: NA
J: TRBJ1-3
DNA: TGTGCCAGCAGCCAAGACCCGGGACAGGGGGCAGCAGGAAACACCATATATTTT
CDR3: CASSQDPGQGAAGNTIYF

V: TRBV2
D: TRBD1
size: few
J: TRBJ2-7
DNA: TGTGCCAGCGGGGAGACGAGGGACAGGAAGAACTACGAGCAGTACTTC
CDR3: CASGETRDRKNYEQYF

V: TRBV11-2
D: NA
size: NA
J: TRBJ1-4
DNA: TGTGCCAGCAGCTTATTAGACGGCGCCTATGAAAAACTGTTTTTT
CDR3: CASSLLDGAYEKLFF

V: TRBV19
D: TRBD2
size: few
J: TRBJ2-1
DNA: TGTGCCAGTAGTATAGAGGGGACTAGCGGGATTCGGGAGCAGTTCTTC
CDR3: CASSIEGTSGIREQFF

V: TRBV29-1
D: TRBD2
size: NA
J: TRBJ2-5
DNA: TGCAGCGTTGCCCCAACTAGCGGGGGCCAAGAGACCCAGTACTTC
CDR3: CSVAPTSGGQETQYF

V: TRBV5-6
D: NA
size: NA
J: TRBJ2-7
DNA: TGTGCCAGCAGCCCGGGGGTAGGCTTCCGCGAGCAGTACTTC
CDR3: CASSPGVGFREQYF

V: TRBV5-1
D: NA
size: NA
J: TRBJ1-1
DNA: TGCGCCAGCAGCTTGATGTCAAACACTGAAGCTTTCTTT
CDR3: CASSLMSNTEAFF

V: TRBV9
D: TRBD1
size: NA
J: TRBJ1-6
DNA: TGTGCCAGCAGCGTAGGGACAGGGGGCGGGTCACCCCTCCACTTT
CDR3: CASSVGTGGGSPLHF

V: TRBV11-2
D: NA
size: NA
J: TRBJ2-7
DNA: TGTGCCAGCAGCTTAGTAGGTCAGGGGGGGCAGTACTTC
CDR3: CASSLVGQGGQYF

V: TRBV11-2
D: NA
size: NA
J: TRBJ2-1
DNA: TGTGCCAGCAGCCCCCGACGTGTCTTCAACAATGAGCAGTTCTTC
CDR3: CASSPRRVFNNEQFF

V: TRBV6-1
D: NA
size: NA
J: TRBJ1-5
DNA: TGTGCCAGCAGTGTCTCCAAAGGCGGGTTGAGCAATCAGCCCCAGCATTTT
CDR3: CASSVSKGGLSNQPQHF

V: TRBV13
D: NA
size: NA
J: TRBJ1-1
DNA: TGTGCCAGCAGCTTAGCAGGCAGCGGCACTGAAGCTTTCTTT
CDR3: CASSLAGSGTEAFF

V: TRBV18
D: NA
size: NA
J: TRBJ1-4
DNA: TGTGCCAGCTCACCCAGCGGGGATGAAAAACTGTTTTTT
CDR3: CASSPSGDEKLFF

V: TRBV6-1
D: TRBD1
size: few
J: TRBJ1-2
DNA: TGTGCCAGCAGTGAAGAGAACAGGGGCTATGGCTACACCTTC
CDR3: CASSEENRGYGYTF

V: TRBV7-9
D: NA
size: few
J: TRBJ1-2
DNA: TGTGCCAGCAGCTTAGCGACGCTTCAAGACTATGGCTACACCTTC
CDR3: CASSLATLQDYGYTF

V: TRBV11-3
D: NA
size: NA
J: TRBJ2-3
DNA: TGTGCCAGCACCGGGGGAGATACGCAGTATTTT
CDR3: CASTGGDTQYF

V: TRBV25-1
D: NA
size: NA
J: TRBJ1-1
DNA: TGTGCCAGCAGTGTTTTGGGGACTGGGGCATCGACTGAAGCTTTCTTT
CDR3: CASSVLGTGASTEAFF

V: TRBV9
D: NA
size: NA
J: TRBJ1-2
DNA: TGTGCCAGCAGCCCCTGGGTAAAAAATGGCTACACCTTC
CDR3: CASSPWVKNGYTF

V: TRBV30
D: NA
size: NA
J: TRBJ1-6
DNA: TGTGCCTGGAGTTCGGGTAGGGGAAATTCACCCCTCCACTTT
CDR3: CAWSSGRGNSPLHF

V: TRBV2
D: TRBD2
size: NA
J: TRBJ2-1
DNA: TGTGCCAGCAAGGCAGGGCGGGGGGCTTACAATGAGCAGTTCTTC
CDR3: CASKAGRGAYNEQFF

V: TRBV2
D: NA
size: NA
J: TRBJ1-4
DNA: TGTGCCAGCAGTGAAGCGGGCGGACCGAATGAAAAACTGTTTTTT
CDR3: CASSEAGGPNEKLFF

V: TRBV4-2
D: TRBD2
size: NA
J: TRBJ2-1
DNA: TGTGCCAGCAGCCAAGCGGGAGGTGAGCAGTTCTTC
CDR3: CASSQAGGEQFF

V: TRBV7-6
D: NA
size: once
J: TRBJ2-7
DNA: TGTGCCAGCAGCTTAGAATCTACAGGACCAGGCCCCGGGCAGTACTTC
CDR3: CASSLESTGPGPGQYF

V: TRBV27
D: TRBD1
size: NA
J: TRBJ1-1
DNA: TGTGCCAGCAGGCCCTCAGGGGGCGCGACTCAAGCTTTCTTT
CDR3: CASRPSGGATQAFF

V: TRBV7-9
D: NA
size: NA
J: TRBJ1-1
DNA: TGTGCCAGCGCAGCACAGGTGTTTATGAACACTGAAGCTTTCTTT
CDR3: CASAAQVFMNTEAFF

V: TRBV2
D: NA
size: NA
J: TRBJ2-3
DNA: TGTGCCAGCAGTGAAGCGCACGGAGCTTATACGCAGTATTTT
CDR3: CASSEAHGAYTQYF

V: TRBV10-3
D: TRBD2
size: NA
J: TRBJ2-1
DNA: TGTGCCATCAGTGGAGCGGGAGAGAACTACAATGAGCAGTTCTTC
CDR3: CAISGAGENYNEQFF

V: TRBV6-5
D: TRBD2
size: once
J: TRBJ2-7
DNA: TGTGCCTCTTCTGGCGGGGGTTTGGCCGAGCAGTACTTC
CDR3: CASSGGGLAEQYF

V: TRBV6-6
D: NA
size: once
J: TRBJ1-1
DNA: TGTGCCACAAACCGACTTGGGAACACTGAAGCTTTCTTT
CDR3: CATNRLGNTEAFF

V: TRBV7-9
D: NA
size: NA
J: TRBJ2-2
DNA: TGTGCCAGCAGCTTAGGACGGGCAGGCCCCGGGGAGCTGTTTTTT
CDR3: CASSLGRAGPGELFF

V: TRBV5-6
D: NA
size: NA
J: TRBJ1-2
DNA: TGTGCCAGCAGCCTGTGGACAGCGAGGGGTAAGGGCTACACCTTC
CDR3: CASSLWTARGKGYTF

V: TRBV19
D: TRBD1
size: NA
J: TRBJ2-3
DNA: TGTGCCAGTAGTACCAATAAGGGGGAGTGGGACAGTACAGATACGCAGTATTTT
CDR3: CASSTNKGEWDSTDTQYF

V: TRBV6-5
D: NA
size: NA
J: TRBJ1-4
DNA: TGTGCCAGCACCCCAAGATCTTTCGATGAAAAACTGTTTTTT
CDR3: CASTPRSFDEKLFF

V: TRBV7-8
D: TRBD2
size: NA
J: TRBJ2-3
DNA: TGTGCCAGCGGTCGACTAGCGGGGGCCACAGATACGCAGTATTTT
CDR3: CASGRLAGATDTQYF

V: TRBV30
D: TRBD1
size: NA
J: TRBJ1-3
DNA: TGTGCCTGGAAGTCCGCAGGGGGCATTACTGGAAACACCATATATTTT
CDR3: CAWKSAGGITGNTIYF

V: TRBV29-1
D: TRBD2
size: NA
J: TRBJ2-2
DNA: TGCAGCGTTGGAATAGCGGGACGCGCGAACACCGGGGAGCTGTTTTTT
CDR3: CSVGIAGRANTGELFF

V: TRBV13
D: TRBD1
size: once
J: TRBJ2-7
DNA: TGTGCCAGCAGCGATGCGGACAGGGTATACGAGCAGTACTTC
CDR3: CASSDADRVYEQYF

V: TRBV2
D: NA
size: NA
J: TRBJ1-4
DNA: TGTGCCAGCAGTGACCCGCAGCCAGGGGTGGATGAAAAACTGTTTTTT
CDR3: CASSDPQPGVDEKLFF

V: TRBV2
D: NA
size: NA
J: TRBJ2-2
DNA: TGTGCCAGCAGTGACCAGCGGGTTTACACCGGGGAGCTGTTTTTT
CDR3: CASSDQRVYTGELFF

V: TRBV2
D: TRBD1
size: NA
J: TRBJ1-4
DNA: TGTGCCAGCAGATCGGACAGGATCGGAATTTTT
CDR3: CASRSDRIGIF

V: TRBV5-1
D: NA
size: NA
J: TRBJ2-4
DNA: TGCGCCAGCAGCGGGCTAGCCAAAAACATTCAGTACTTC
CDR3: CASSGLAKNIQYF

V: TRBV5-4
D: NA
size: NA
J: TRBJ2-3
DNA: TGTGCCAGCAGCCAATCCCGAGGCCCTTATACGCAGTATTTT
CDR3: CASSQSRGPYTQYF